This T cell receptor beta chain was identified during a study of shared clonotypes between healthy human individuals. V lost 0 bases to trimming and J lost 5 bases, with 8 bases between them. The germline V gene encodes CDR1 SGDLS and CDR2 YYNGEE. The CDR3 covers 14 residues. Whole-study results and caveats: An effect of sequencing depth on clonotype sharing among donors was expected.

The donors were adults (healthy and HIV-negative) with no recent acute infections or vaccinations. Extraction of genomic DNA in unsorted samples used roughly 94 million PBMCs. In its sample, this clone was seen a few times. The antigen is unknown. This CDR3 is also generated by other DNA sequences in the sample. Sequencing used immunoSEQ multiplex PCR; TCRdb keeps in-frame clones, though not all of them. The repertoire holds approximately 460,000 clones, with around 77% as singletons. The sequenced sample consisted of PBMCs. The sequence was obtained from a woman aged 40 to 49 in good health. Some clones in this sample may be carry-over from other donors' samples. J is TRBJ2-2 and V is TRBV9, with a possible D match to TRBD1 (5 bases). The CDR3 sequence is CASSVATGTGELFF. CDR3 nucleotides: TGTGCCAGCAGCGTAGCTACAGGAACCGGGGAGCTGTTTTTT.